The 16 T cell receptor beta chains below all came from one sample that was sequenced in a study of blood T cell repertoires in COVID-19. Method: immunoSEQ multiplex PCR; TCRdb's copy keeps in-frame clones and lacks some. The sample consists of more than 300,000 clones, around 83% of them appearing once. Sequencing was done on a sample of PBMCs or T cells enriched from blood (not recorded which). These receptors originate from a woman aged 45-59 years who had recovered from COVID-19.

The chain carries TRBV6-6 and TRBJ2-7; 9 bases fit TRBD1. The CDR3 runs 14 residues. V lost 7 bases and J lost 2; bases outside the gene matches: 6. The germline V gene encodes CDR1 MNHNY and CDR2 SVGAGI (reference sequence). In DNA, the CDR3 is TGTGCCAGCACCTTACGGGACAGGGCCTACGAGCAGTACTTC. This translates into CASTLRDRAYEQYF.

CDR3 in DNA: TGTGCCAGCAGCGAAAGGGTTTCGTGGGGACACTCTTACTCTGGAAACACCATATATTTT. It translates to CASSERVSWGHSYSGNTIYF. The rearrangement uses TRBV2 and TRBJ1-3, with D perhaps TRBD1 (6 bases). The germline V and J ends were trimmed by 6 bases and 0 bases, with 27 bases remaining between them. The CDR3 extends over 20 amino acids. Germline loops: CDR1 SNHLY, CDR2 FYNNEI.

The rearrangement uses TRBV7-9 and TRBJ2-7; D call uncertain. This CDR3 has 12 amino acids. Germline V lookup: CDR1 SEHNR, CDR2 FQNEAQ (reference sequence). V lost 5 bases and J lost 6, with 11 bases in between. CDR3 protein: CASSGSGSEQYF. DNA for the CDR3: TGTGCCAGCAGCGGTTCAGGCTCCGAGCAGTACTTC.

CDR3 protein: CASSPQGILGTEAFF. The CDR3 DNA reads as TGTGCCAGCTCACCCCAGGGAATTTTAGGCACTGAAGCTTTCTTT. The chain recombines TRBV18 with TRBJ1-1, with D perhaps TRBD1 (5 bases). Germline CDR1 reads KGHSH; CDR2 reads LQKENI. V gave up 3 bases and J gave up 4 bases, with 15 bases separating them. This CDR3 is built from 15 residues.

The rearrangement links TRBV7-9 to TRBJ2-5, with TRBD2 as a possible D gene (6 bases). CDR1 SEHNR and CDR2 FQNEAQ come from the germline V gene (reference sequence). V shed 6 bases and J shed 1 base, with 15 bases lying between them. This CDR3 region has 15 residues. This CDR3 reads CASSLKGLFQETQYF. The CDR3 region has the DNA TGTGCCAGCAGTCTTAAGGGACTTTTCCAAGAGACCCAGTACTTC.

The chain has TRBV7-8 and TRBJ2-7; D unclear. The CDR3 has 16 residues. CDR1 and CDR2 (germline): SGHVS, FQNEAQ. With 1 base removed from V and 0 bases from J, the gap between germline ends came to 13 bases. As DNA, the CDR3 is TGTGCCAGCAGCTTAGTTGGTACAGTACCCTCCTACGAGCAGTACTTC. Translating gives CASSLVGTVPSYEQYF. Together with reference TRBV7-8 and TRBJ2-7, the CDR3 gives the full variable domain: GAGVSQSPRYKVAKRGQDVALRCDPISGHVSLFWYQQALGQGPEFLTYFQNEAQLDKSGLPSDRFFAERPEGSVSTLKIQRTQQEDSAVYLCASSLVGTVPSYEQYFGPGTRLTVT.

The chain recombines TRBV4-1 with TRBJ1-2; 9 bases are shared with TRBD1. The CDR3 runs 14 residues. CDR1 is MGHRA and CDR2 is YSYEKL in the germline V gene. Germline trimming cut 1 base from V and 7 bases from J; bases unmatched to any gene: 4. This chain's CDR3 is CASSQGGQGSGYTF. The DNA for the CDR3 is TGCGCCAGCAGCCAAGGGGGACAGGGATCTGGCTACACCTTC.

The chain joins TRBV10-3 to TRBJ2-3; D may be TRBD1 (6 bases). Trimming shortened V by 6 bases and J by 5 bases, and 15 bases separated the two germline ends. The germline gives CDR1 ENHRY, CDR2 SYGVKD. The CDR3 runs 14 residues. CDR3: CAIRDSSEGDTQYF. The CDR3 DNA is TGTGCCATCAGGGACAGCTCTGAGGGAGATACGCAGTATTTT.

The chain links TRBV27 to TRBJ1-1; TRBD1 matches at 8 bases. Germline lookup yields CDR1 MNHEY and CDR2 SMNVEV (reference sequence). CDR3 length equals 15 residues. V was pared by 5 bases and J by 4 bases, with 9 bases of the junction left unmatched. The CDR3 loop is CASSQWGQVGTEAFF. CDR3 coding DNA: TGTGCCAGCAGTCAATGGGGACAGGTCGGCACTGAAGCTTTCTTT.

A note on this clone: Other DNA variants within this sample encode the same CDR3. The chain recombines TRBV19 with TRBJ2-2; D is possibly TRBD2 (6 bases). CDR3 length: 13 residues. V lost 2 bases and J 6 bases, leaving 7 bases between the germline ends. The germline gives CDR1 LNHDA, CDR2 SQIVND (reference sequence). This CDR3 reads CASSIWGAGELFF. The CDR3 nucleotides read TGTGCCAGTAGTATATGGGGGGCCGGGGAGCTGTTTTTT.

The chain has TRBV4-1 and TRBJ2-7, with 7 bases matching TRBD1. CDR1 and CDR2 (germline): MGHRA, YSYEKL. The CDR3 runs 13 residues. V lost 0 bases to trimming and J lost 6 bases; unmatched junction nucleotides: 2. DNA of the CDR3: TGCGCCAGCAGCCAAGATTACAGGGGCGAGCAGTACTTC. Protein sequence: CASSQDYRGEQYF.

The CDR3 here is CSASGEPYNEQFF. Written as DNA, the CDR3 is TGCAGTGCTAGTGGGGAGCCCTACAATGAGCAGTTCTTC. This chain links TRBV20-1 with TRBJ2-1, with D tentatively TRBD2 (5 bases). The CDR3 loop spans 13 amino acids. Germline V gene sequence: CDR1 DFQATT, CDR2 SNEGSKA (reference sequence). The V gene lost 3 bases and the J gene lost 2 bases, with 8 bases spanning the gap.

This clone has only one observation. The rearrangement links TRBV7-9 to TRBJ2-1; TRBD1 matches 8 bases. From germline, CDR1 is SEHNR and CDR2 FQNEAQ (reference sequence). J gave up 12 bases and V 5 bases, and 9 bases lay outside the gene matches. The CDR3 covers 13 residues. CDR3 loop: CASSPSDRATQFF. In nucleotides, the CDR3 is TGTGCCAGCAGCCCATCGGACAGGGCCACGCAGTTCTTC.

The CDR3 coding sequence is TGTGCCAGCAGCGGGTCACAGGGGATGTCTCAATCTTTCTTT. This codes for CASSGSQGMSQSFF. The rearrangement joins TRBV5-4 to TRBJ1-1; TRBD1 matches 7 bases. V lost 4 bases and J lost 12; bases outside the gene matches: 15. This CDR3 is 14 amino acids long. CDR1 and CDR2 (germline): SGHNT, YYREEE (reference sequence). Based on the CDR3 plus reference TRBV5-4 and TRBJ1-1, the full variable domain is ETGVTQSPTHLIKTRGQQVTLRCSSQSGHNTVSWYQQALGQGPQFIFQYYREEENGRGNFPPRFSGLQFPNYSSELNVNALELDDSALYLCASSGSQGMSQSFFGQGTRLTVV.

The CDR3 nucleotides read TGTGCCAGCAGTTTTCAGGGATTTGAGGATGGCTACACCTTC. Protein sequence: CASSFQGFEDGYTF. The chain uses TRBV27 and TRBJ1-2; tentatively, D is TRBD1 (5 bases). Germline values: CDR1 MNHEY, CDR2 SMNVEV (reference sequence). V lost 3 bases and J lost 6, with 14 bases in between. The CDR3 runs to 14 residues.

The V gene is TRBV28, the J gene TRBJ1-1; no definite D call. The germline CDR1 and CDR2 sequences are MDHEN and SYDVKM. Trimming pared 7 bases from V and 1 base from J, leaving 4 bases between. CDR3 length equals 11 residues. The CDR3 DNA is TGTGCCAGCACCCAGAACACTGAAGCTTTCTTT. This translates into CASTQNTEAFF.